The clone carrying this T cell receptor beta chain came up many times. The sample comes from a study of metastatic and nonmetastatic thyroid tumors. Overall study context: Repertoire comparisons spanned blood and tumor or nodule tissue from malignant and benign thyroid patients.

TCRdb reassembled clones from the PCR reads with MiXCR. The sample yields 40,000 to 50,000 clones, 4% seen once. The CDR3 is 13 amino acids. Germline CDR1 reads KGHDR; CDR2 reads SFDVKD. The trim removed 9 bases at V and 3 bases at J, leaving 5 bases unmatched. No treatment of any kind had been given to any patient before thyroid surgery. Specimen: blood. This chain connects TRBV24-1 to TRBJ1-1, with TRBD1 matching over 8 bases. The TCR comes from a female donor with papillary thyroid cancer or a benign thyroid nodule (not recorded which). Some clones in this sample may be carry-over from other donors' samples. This chain's CDR3 is CATQDRVDTEAFF. CDR3 coding DNA: TGTGCCACCCAGGACAGGGTAGACACTGAAGCTTTCTTT.